This TCR beta chain was obtained from a study of technical replicates of blood from a handful of donors. Between the trimmed V and J ends, which lost 7 bases and 5 bases, there was a span of 24 bases. The germline V gene has CDR1 SEHNR and CDR2 FQNEAQ (reference sequence). This CDR3 is built from 16 residues. Repertoires were generated with immunoSEQ multiplex PCR, while TCRdb's copy carries only in-frame clones and drops some. The sample lists approximately 79,000 clones, roughly 94% occurring once. Sequencing was done on a sample of T cells isolated from PBMCs. The sequence was collected from a human donor in good health. This rearrangement joins TRBV7-9 to TRBJ2-7; maybe TRBD2 (5 bases). The CDR3 reads CASTPHEGKSVHEQYF. The CDR3 region has the DNA TGTGCCAGCACCCCCCACGAGGGCAAATCGGTCCACGAGCAGTACTTC.